This passage covers 17 T cell receptor beta chains from one sample sequenced in a study of cytomegalovirus exposure and HLA in healthy donors. Amplification used 60 Vbeta primers and 13 Jbeta primers. Sequenced by immunoSEQ multiplex PCR; TCRdb stores in-frame clones only, minus some. This table has 96,000 or so clones, around 79% appearing once. Sequenced: PBMCs. The receptors were gathered from a woman aged 70 to 79 in good health and CMV-seropositive.

This chain links TRBV5-1 with TRBJ2-7, with 7 bases aligning to TRBD1. V lost 3 bases to trimming and J lost 2 bases; unmatched junction nucleotides: 5. This CDR3 spans 14 amino acids. CDR1 SGHRS and CDR2 YFSETQ come from the germline V gene. The CDR3 DNA reads as TGCGCCAGCAGCTCTGGACAGGCCCCCTACGAGCAGTACTTC. Translating gives CASSSGQAPYEQYF.

The rearrangement links TRBV2 to TRBJ1-5, with 7 bases identical to TRBD1. Germline V gives CDR1 SNHLY, CDR2 FYNNEI. With V trimmed by 4 bases and J by 0 bases, 6 bases remained unmatched. CDR3 length: 16 amino acids. The chain's CDR3 is CASSVFGTDSNQPQHF. The CDR3 nucleotides read TGTGCCAGCAGTGTCTTTGGGACAGATAGCAATCAGCCCCAGCATTTT.

DNA of the CDR3: TGTGCCAGCAGTAGACAGGGGGCTGGTAACTATGGCTACACCTTC. Protein sequence: CASSRQGAGNYGYTF. The V call is TRBV27, the J call TRBJ1-2; 10 nucleotides align to TRBD1. The CDR3 has 15 amino acids. After removal of 5 bases from V and 1 base from J, the junction contained 4 bases not matched to a gene. CDR1 is MNHEY, CDR2 SMNVEV, per germline (reference sequence).

This chain joins TRBV28 and TRBJ2-2, with 9 positions matching TRBD1. V lost 6 bases to trimming and J lost 2 bases; unmatched junction nucleotides: 4. Germline V gene data show CDR1 as MDHEN and CDR2 as SYDVKM. This CDR3 has 15 residues. CDR3 amino acids: CASRRGQGNTGELFF. CDR3 sequence (DNA): TGTGCCAGCAGGAGGGGACAGGGCAACACCGGGGAGCTGTTTTTT.

This chain connects TRBV10-2 to TRBJ2-4, with 11 bases matching TRBD2. Losses at the gene ends were 2 bases for V and 8 bases for J; bases not matched to a gene: 8. CDR1 is WSHSY, CDR2 SAAADI, per germline. The CDR3 loop spans 16 amino acids. The CDR3 DNA is TGCGCCAGCAGTGAGCCACCGGGACTAGCGGAATACATTCAGTACTTC. Encoded protein: CASSEPPGLAEYIQYF.

The chain carries TRBV10-1 and TRBJ2-1; TRBD2 is a possible D gene (6 bases). The germline V gene has CDR1 WNHNN and CDR2 SYGVQD (reference sequence). This CDR3 has 16 residues. V was trimmed by 3 bases and J by 2 bases, leaving 14 bases between them. The CDR3 DNA reads as TGCGCCAGCAGTGATAGGGGAGGCAGCGCCTACAATGAGCAGTTCTTC. It yields the protein CASSDRGGSAYNEQFF.

The rearrangement uses TRBV10-2 and TRBJ2-7; TRBD1 aligns across 9 bases. V was clipped by 5 bases and J by 5 bases; unmatched bases: 7. Germline values: CDR1 WSHSY, CDR2 SAAADI. This CDR3 is built from 14 residues. CDR3 in DNA: TGCGCCAGCAGTAAAGGTTGGGACAGGGACGAGCAGTACTTC. It is translated as CASSKGWDRDEQYF.

The rearrangement joins TRBV19 to TRBJ2-5; TRBD1 aligns across 7 bases. Per the germline V gene, CDR1 is LNHDA and CDR2 is SQIVND (reference sequence). V dropped 6 bases and J dropped 4; count of bases not matched to a gene: 11. The CDR3 loop spans 15 amino acids. The CDR3 protein is CASRRDSFTPETQYF. The DNA for the CDR3 is TGTGCCAGTAGACGGGACAGCTTTACGCCAGAGACCCAGTACTTC.

In its sample, this clone was seen a few times. The CDR3 region is CASSLEGASADTQYF. CDR3 sequence (DNA): TGCGCCAGCAGCTTGGAGGGAGCTAGCGCAGATACGCAGTATTTT. The chain links TRBV5-1 to TRBJ2-3; tentative D call: TRBD2 (6 bases). Trimming removed 0 bases from V and 4 bases from J, with 12 bases in between. This CDR3 has 15 amino acids. Looked up from germline, CDR1 is SGHRS and CDR2 is YFSETQ. Using reference TRBV5-1 and TRBJ2-3 for the parts outside the CDR3, the full variable domain is KAGVTQTPRYLIKTRGQQVTLSCSPISGHRSVSWYQQTPGQGLQFLFEYFSETQRNKGNFPGRFSGRQFSNSRSEMNVSTLELGDSALYLCASSLEGASADTQYFGPGTRLTVL.

The genes are TRBV19 and TRBJ2-1; 7 bases fit TRBD1. CDR3 size: 17 residues. Germline loops: CDR1 LNHDA, CDR2 SQIVND (reference sequence). Trimming cost V 4 bases and J 0 bases; bases outside gene matches: 9. The CDR3 DNA is TGTGCCAGTAGTAAGAGGGCGACAGGGAGCTCCTACAATGAGCAGTTCTTC. It specifies CASSKRATGSSYNEQFF.

The table lists this clone with a few counts. The V and J genes are TRBV27 and TRBJ2-5, with D perhaps TRBD2 (5 bases). Trimming took 5 bases from V and 2 from J, leaving 9 bases between them. Germline CDR1 MNHEY, CDR2 SMNVEV (reference sequence). The CDR3 is 13 amino acids. This CDR3 reads CASSPPGQETQYF. The CDR3 bases are TGTGCCAGCAGTCCTCCGGGACAAGAGACCCAGTACTTC.

A few counts support this clone. The chain is built from TRBV30 and TRBJ1-2; 7 positions match TRBD1. Germline V gives CDR1 GTSNPN, CDR2 SVGIG (reference sequence). J was trimmed by 6 bases and V by 4 bases; bases with no gene match: 14. The CDR3 is 15 residues long. The DNA for the CDR3 is TGTGCCTGGATTAGGGACAGAAGCTCCCAACATGGCTACACCTTC. Protein: CAWIRDRSSQHGYTF.

This sequence joins TRBV21-1 and TRBJ1-5; the listed D gene, TRBD1, was not tested against the DNA. TRBV21-1 is deemed a pseudogene. The CDR3 sequence is 18 residues long. The CDR3 nucleotides are TGTGCCAGCAGAAAAAGGAAGGGGTTGGGGTATAGCAATCAGCCCCAGCATTTT. It is translated as CASRKRKGLGYSNQPQHF.

The count of this clone is one. The rearrangement joins TRBV5-6 to TRBJ2-5; tentative D call: TRBD1 (5 bases). The CDR3 is 15 amino acids. Germline V CDR1 and CDR2: SGHDT, YYEEEE. Trimming shortened V by 2 bases and J by 5 bases, and 16 bases separated the two germline ends. The CDR3 spells CASSFVDRPLETQYF. As DNA, the CDR3 is TGTGCCAGCAGCTTTGTCGACAGACCGTTGGAGACCCAGTACTTC.

The chain recombines TRBV4-2 with TRBJ1-4, with TRBD1 identical over 10 bases. The CDR3 extends over 15 amino acids. With 3 bases clipped from V and 10 bases from J, the junction kept 8 bases outside the gene matches. Germline-derived CDR1 and CDR2 are LGHNA and YNFKEQ. CDR3 nucleotides: TGTGCCAGCAGCCAGGACAGGGGGGTGGTCGGAAAACTGTTTTTT. This sequence encodes CASSQDRGVVGKLFF.

This clone was found a few times. The chain employs TRBV29-1 and TRBJ1-2; weak D call: TRBD1 (6 bases). Germline CDR1 SQVTM, CDR2 ANQGSEA. V lost 6 bases to trimming and J lost 4 bases, with 12 bases between them. This CDR3 has 12 residues. CDR3 bases: TGCAGCGTACCACAGGGTGCCTATGGCTACACCTTC. It specifies CSVPQGAYGYTF.

The chain links TRBV27 to TRBJ2-1, with 7 bases matching TRBD1. CDR3 length: 15 residues. The V gene's germline CDR1 is MNHEY and CDR2 SMNVEV (reference sequence). Trimming took 5 bases from V and 4 from J; bases not matched to a gene: 8. The CDR3 here is CASSQDRSLYNEQFF. The CDR3 coding sequence is TGTGCCAGCAGTCAGGACAGGTCCCTATACAATGAGCAGTTCTTC.